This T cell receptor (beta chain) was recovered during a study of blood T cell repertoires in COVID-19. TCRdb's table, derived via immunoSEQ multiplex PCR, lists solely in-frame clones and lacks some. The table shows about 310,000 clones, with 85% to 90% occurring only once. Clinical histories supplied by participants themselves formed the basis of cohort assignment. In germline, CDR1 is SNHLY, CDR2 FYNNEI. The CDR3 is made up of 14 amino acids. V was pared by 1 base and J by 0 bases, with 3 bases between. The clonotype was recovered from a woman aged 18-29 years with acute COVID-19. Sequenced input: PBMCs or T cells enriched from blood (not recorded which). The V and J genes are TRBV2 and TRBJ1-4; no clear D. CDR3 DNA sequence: TGTGCCAGCAGTGAAGGAGCAACTAATGAAAAACTGTTTTTT. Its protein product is CASSEGATNEKLFF.